The entry that follows covers one T cell receptor (beta chain) sequence. Its matching antigen is unknown. TCRdb analysed the 5' RACE reads with MiXCR anew, one entry per CDR3 protein. This table has around 94,000 distinct CDR3 sequences, about 9% appearing once. V dropped 2 bases and J dropped 11 bases, with 15 bases sitting between them. This CDR3 contains 13 residues. CDR1 and CDR2 (germline): LGHDT, YNNKEL (reference sequence). This sample was taken from a study of CD8 T cells in ankylosing spondylitis. General observations from the study: Typical of ankylosing spondylitis blood, it appeared, was a TCR beta motif of under 10 highly homologous variants.

This sequence originates from a male donor with ankylosing spondylitis. The rearrangement joins TRBV3-1 to TRBJ1-1; possible D gene TRBD1, 5 bases. The sequenced sample consisted of blood, either unsorted or a sorted T cell fraction (not recorded which). The CDR3 reads CASSQFGWDGAFF. DNA of the CDR3: TGTGCCAGCAGCCAATTCGGCTGGGACGGGGCTTTCTTT.